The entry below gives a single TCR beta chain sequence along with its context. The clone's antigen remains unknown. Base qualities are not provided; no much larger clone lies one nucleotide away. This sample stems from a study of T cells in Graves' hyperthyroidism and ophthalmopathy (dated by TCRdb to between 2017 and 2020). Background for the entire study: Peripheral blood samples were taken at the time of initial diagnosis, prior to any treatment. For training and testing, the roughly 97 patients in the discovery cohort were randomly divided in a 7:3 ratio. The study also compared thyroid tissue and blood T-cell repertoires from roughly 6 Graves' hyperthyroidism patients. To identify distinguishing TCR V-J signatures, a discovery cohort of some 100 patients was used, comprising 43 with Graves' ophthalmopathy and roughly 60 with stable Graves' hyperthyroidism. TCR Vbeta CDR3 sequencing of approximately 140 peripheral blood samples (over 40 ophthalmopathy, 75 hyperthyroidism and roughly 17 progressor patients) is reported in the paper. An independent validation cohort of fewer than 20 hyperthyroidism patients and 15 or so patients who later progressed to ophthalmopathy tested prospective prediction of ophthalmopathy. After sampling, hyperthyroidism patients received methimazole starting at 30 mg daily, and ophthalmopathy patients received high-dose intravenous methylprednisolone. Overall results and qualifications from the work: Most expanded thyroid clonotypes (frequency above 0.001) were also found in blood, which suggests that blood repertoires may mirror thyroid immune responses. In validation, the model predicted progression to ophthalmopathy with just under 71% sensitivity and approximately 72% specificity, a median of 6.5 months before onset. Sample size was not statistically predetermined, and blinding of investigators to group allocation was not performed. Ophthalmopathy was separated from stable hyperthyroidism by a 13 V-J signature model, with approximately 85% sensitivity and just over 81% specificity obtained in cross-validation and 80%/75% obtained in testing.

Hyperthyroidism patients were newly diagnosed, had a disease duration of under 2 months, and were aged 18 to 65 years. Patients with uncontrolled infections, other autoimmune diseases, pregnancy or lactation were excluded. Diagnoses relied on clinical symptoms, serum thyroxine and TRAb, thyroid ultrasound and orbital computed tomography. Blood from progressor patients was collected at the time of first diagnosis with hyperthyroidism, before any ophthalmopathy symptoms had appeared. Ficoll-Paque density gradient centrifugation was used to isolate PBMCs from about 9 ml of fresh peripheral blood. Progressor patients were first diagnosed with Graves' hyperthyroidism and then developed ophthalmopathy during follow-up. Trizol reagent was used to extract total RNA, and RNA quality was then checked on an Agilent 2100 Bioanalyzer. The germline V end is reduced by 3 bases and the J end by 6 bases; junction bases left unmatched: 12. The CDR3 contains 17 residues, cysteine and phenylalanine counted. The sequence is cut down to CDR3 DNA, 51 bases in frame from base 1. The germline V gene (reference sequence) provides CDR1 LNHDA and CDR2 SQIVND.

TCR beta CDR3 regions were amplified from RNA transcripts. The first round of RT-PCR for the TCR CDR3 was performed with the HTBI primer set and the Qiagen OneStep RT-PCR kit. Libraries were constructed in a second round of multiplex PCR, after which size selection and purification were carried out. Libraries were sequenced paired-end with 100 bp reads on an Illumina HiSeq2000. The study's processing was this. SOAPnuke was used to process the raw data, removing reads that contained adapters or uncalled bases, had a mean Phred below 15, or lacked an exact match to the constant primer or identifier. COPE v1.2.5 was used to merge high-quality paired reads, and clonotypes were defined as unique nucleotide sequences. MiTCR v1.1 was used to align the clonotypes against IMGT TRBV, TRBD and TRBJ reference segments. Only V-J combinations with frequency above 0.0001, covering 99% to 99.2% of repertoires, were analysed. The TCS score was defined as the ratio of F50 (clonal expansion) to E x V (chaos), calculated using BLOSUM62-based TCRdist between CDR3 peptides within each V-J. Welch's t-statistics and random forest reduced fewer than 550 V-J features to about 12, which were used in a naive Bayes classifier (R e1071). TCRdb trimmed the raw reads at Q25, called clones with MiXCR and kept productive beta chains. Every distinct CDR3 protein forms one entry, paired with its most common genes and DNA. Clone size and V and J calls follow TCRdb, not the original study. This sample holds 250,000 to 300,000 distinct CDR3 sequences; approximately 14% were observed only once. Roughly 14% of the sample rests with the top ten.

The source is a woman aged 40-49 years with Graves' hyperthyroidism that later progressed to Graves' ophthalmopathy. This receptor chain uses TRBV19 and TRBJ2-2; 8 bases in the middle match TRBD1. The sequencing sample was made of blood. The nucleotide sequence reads TGTGCCAGTAGTATCCCCAGGACAGGGTTGGTACCCGGGGAGCTGTTTTTT. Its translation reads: CASSIPRTGLVPGELFF.